This T cell receptor (beta chain) originates from a study of blood T cell repertoires in COVID-19. Overall study context: The origin of the acute and convalescent COVID-19 samples was the United States, Italy and Spain. PBMCs, B-cell-depleted T cells, or T cells were the source of the cDNA or gDNA that made up the material.

In the authors' methods: Counts of nucleated cells, estimated from reference gene primer amplification, were obtained. The repertoire was sequenced with immunoSEQ multiplex PCR; TCRdb's copy has only in-frame clones and lacks some. V, J and clone size reflect that table, while D and trimming were determined from the DNA. The sample shows some 200,000 clones, around 80% of them seen only once. Germline V gives CDR1 SGDLS, CDR2 YYNGEE. The CDR3 is made up of 16 amino acids. After removal of 5 bases from V and 2 bases from J, the junction contained 12 bases not matched to a gene. The chain uses TRBV9 and TRBJ2-5; 7 bases are shared with TRBD2. Sample: peripheral blood. The TCR was taken from a woman aged 55-69 years who had recovered from COVID-19. CDR3 sequence: CASSTAPLGGQETQYF. DNA of the CDR3: TGTGCCAGCAGTACCGCCCCCCTGGGGGGGCAAGAGACCCAGTACTTC.